The T cell receptor beta chain described here comes from a study of T-cell reconstitution after alpha-beta-depleted transplantation in children. A TCRbeta library incorporating unique molecular identifiers was prepared. TCRdb re-called the PCR reads with MiXCR, one entry per CDR3 protein. In the table there are about 360,000 distinct CDR3 sequences, about an eighth of which are singletons. Germline CDR1 reads SNHLY; CDR2 reads FYNNEI. The CDR3 consists of 12 residues. V was cut by 6 bases and J by 8 bases, with 11 bases left in between. This TCR came from a human donor who donated a stem cell graft to a child with Fanconi anemia. The source was PBMCs, collected from the stem cell graft. The chain uses TRBV2 and TRBJ2-1, with D hard to call. DNA for the CDR3: TGTGCCAGCAGGGCAGACCAGGATGAGCAGTTCTTC. Protein: CASRADQDEQFF.